Below, 3 T cell receptor beta chains from the same sample are listed, as sequenced in a study of cytomegalovirus exposure and HLA in healthy donors. The PCR used 60 Vbeta and 13 Jbeta primers. TCRdb's table, derived via immunoSEQ multiplex PCR, lists solely in-frame clones and lacks some. The sample consists of approximately 100,000 clones, roughly 69% of them appearing once. The material sequenced was PBMCs. These receptors all come from a human donor in good health.

V gene TRBV5-1 combines with J gene TRBJ2-1, with no clear D. Germline values: CDR1 SGHRS, CDR2 YFSETQ. The germline V and J ends were trimmed by 0 bases and 10 bases, with 11 bases remaining between them. The CDR3 has 13 amino acids. The CDR3 region is CASSLAGVGEQFF. In nucleotides, the CDR3 is TGCGCCAGCAGCTTGGCAGGCGTTGGGGAGCAGTTCTTC.

This chain joins TRBV7-9 and TRBJ2-3, with TRBD2 as a possible D gene (6 bases). V was clipped by 3 bases and J by 0 bases, with 13 bases between them. Germline V gene lookup returns CDR1 SEHNR and CDR2 FQNEAQ (reference sequence). This CDR3 spans 16 amino acids. The CDR3 loop reads CASSLARGESTDTQYF. The CDR3 DNA sequence: TGTGCCAGCAGCTTGGCCCGCGGGGAAAGCACAGATACGCAGTATTTT.

This clone was detected a few times. The V call is TRBV7-9, the J call TRBJ1-1; a weak D match, TRBD1 (5 bases). The V gene lost 3 bases and the J gene lost 1 base, with 12 bases spanning the gap. Germline V gene lookup returns CDR1 SEHNR and CDR2 FQNEAQ (reference sequence). The CDR3 length is 15 residues. CDR3 sequence reads: CASSFDSLANTEAFF. The CDR3 nucleotides are TGTGCCAGCAGCTTCGACAGCCTTGCGAACACTGAAGCTTTCTTT.